This TCR beta chain was found in a study of T cells in Graves' hyperthyroidism and ophthalmopathy. Germline-derived CDR1 and CDR2 are SGDLS and YYNGEE. V dropped 4 bases and J dropped 8 bases, with 12 bases sitting between them. There are 13 residues in the CDR3. RNA transcripts served as the template for amplifying TCR beta CDR3 regions. First-round RT-PCR with HTBI primers amplified the TCR CDR3 region. Each CDR3 protein is one row after TCRdb ran MiXCR on the multiplex PCR reads. The sample contains 300,000 or so distinct CDR3 sequences, around 17% of which appear only once. This chain links TRBV9 with TRBJ2-2; D may be TRBD1 or TRBD2 (6 bases each). This TCR came from a young man with Graves' hyperthyroidism. Specimen: blood. The DNA of the CDR3 is TGTGCCAGCAGCCGAGGGGGGTCGGGGGAGCTGTTTTTT. Its protein is CASSRGGSGELFF.